This record looks at one T cell receptor beta chain sequence and its context. Its antigen remains unknown. These data come from a study of beta chain features in type 1 diabetes. V trimming: 10 bases; J trimming: 3 bases; junction bases outside the gene matches: 6. Per the germline V gene, CDR1 is MDHEN and CDR2 is SYDVKM. The CDR3 extends over 13 amino acids. General study findings and limits: TCRB CDR3s from Type 1 diabetes patients were moderately but significantly shorter in all four CD4+ subsets. cDNA-based reads could over-represent cells with high TCR expression.

The sequenced template was cDNA made from the entire isolated RNA. TCRdb keeps only in-frame clones here, not all; method: immunoSEQ multiplex PCR. The data hold 330,000 or so clones, with around an eighth observed a single time. The genes are TRBV28 and TRBJ2-1; 7 bases map to TRBD1. This clonotype originated in a young woman with type 1 diabetes. The specimen was naive CD4+ T cells from blood. The CDR3 bases are TGTGCCACCCGCAGGGGGAACTACAATGAGCAGTTCTTC. It specifies CATRRGNYNEQFF.